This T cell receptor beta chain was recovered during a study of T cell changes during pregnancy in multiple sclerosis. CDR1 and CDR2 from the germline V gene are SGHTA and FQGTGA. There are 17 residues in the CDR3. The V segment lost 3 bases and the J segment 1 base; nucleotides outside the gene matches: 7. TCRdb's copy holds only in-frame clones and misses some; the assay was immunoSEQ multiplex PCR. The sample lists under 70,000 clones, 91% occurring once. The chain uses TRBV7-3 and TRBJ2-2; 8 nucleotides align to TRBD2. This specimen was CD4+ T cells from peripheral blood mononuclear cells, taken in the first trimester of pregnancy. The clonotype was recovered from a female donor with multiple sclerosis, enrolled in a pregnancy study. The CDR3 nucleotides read TGTGCCAGCAGCTTCCTTCCTCTAGCGGGGAACACCGGGGAGCTGTTTTTT. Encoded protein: CASSFLPLAGNTGELFF.